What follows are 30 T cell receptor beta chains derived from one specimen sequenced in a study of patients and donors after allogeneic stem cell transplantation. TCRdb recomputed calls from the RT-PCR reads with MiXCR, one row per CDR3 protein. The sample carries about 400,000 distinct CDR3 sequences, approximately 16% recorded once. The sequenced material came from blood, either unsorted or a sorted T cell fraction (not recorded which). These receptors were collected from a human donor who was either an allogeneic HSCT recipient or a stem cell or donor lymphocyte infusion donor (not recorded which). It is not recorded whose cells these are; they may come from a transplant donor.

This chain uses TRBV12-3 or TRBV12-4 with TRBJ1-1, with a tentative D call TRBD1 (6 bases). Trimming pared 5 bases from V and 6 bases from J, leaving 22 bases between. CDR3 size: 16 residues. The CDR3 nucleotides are TGTGCCAGCAGTCCAGGGGTTAGTAAGCACCTGGCTGAAGCTTTCTTT. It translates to CASSPGVSKHLAEAFF.

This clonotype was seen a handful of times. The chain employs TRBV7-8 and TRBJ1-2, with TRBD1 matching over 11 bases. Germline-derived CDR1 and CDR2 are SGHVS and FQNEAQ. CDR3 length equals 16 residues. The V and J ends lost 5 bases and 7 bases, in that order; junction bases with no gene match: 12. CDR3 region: CASSPFSGQGAVGYTF. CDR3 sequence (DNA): TGTGCCAGCAGCCCTTTTTCTGGACAGGGGGCTGTTGGCTACACCTTC.

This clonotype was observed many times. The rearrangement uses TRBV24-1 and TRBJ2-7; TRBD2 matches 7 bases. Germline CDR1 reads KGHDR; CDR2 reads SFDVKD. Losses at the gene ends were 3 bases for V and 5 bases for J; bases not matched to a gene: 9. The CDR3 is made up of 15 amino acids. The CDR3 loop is CATSDGLGPWNEQYF. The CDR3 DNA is TGTGCCACCAGTGATGGACTAGGTCCTTGGAACGAGCAGTACTTC.

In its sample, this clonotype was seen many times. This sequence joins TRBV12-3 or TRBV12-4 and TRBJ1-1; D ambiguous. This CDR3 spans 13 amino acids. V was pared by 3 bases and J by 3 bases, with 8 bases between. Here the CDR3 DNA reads TGTGCCAGCAGTTTTAAGCAGCACACTGAAGCTTTCTTT. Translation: CASSFKQHTEAFF.

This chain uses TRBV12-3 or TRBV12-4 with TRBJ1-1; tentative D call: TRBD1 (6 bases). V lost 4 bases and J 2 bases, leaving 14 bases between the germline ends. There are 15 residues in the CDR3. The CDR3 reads CASSYAQGTNTEAFF. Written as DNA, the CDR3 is TGTGCCAGCAGTTATGCACAGGGAACAAACACTGAAGCTTTCTTT.

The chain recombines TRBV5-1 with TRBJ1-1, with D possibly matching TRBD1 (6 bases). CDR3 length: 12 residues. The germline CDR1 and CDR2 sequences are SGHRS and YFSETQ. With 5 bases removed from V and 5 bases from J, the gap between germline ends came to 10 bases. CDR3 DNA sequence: TGCGCCAGCAGATTCCAGGGGACTGAAGCTTTCTTT. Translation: CASRFQGTEAFF.

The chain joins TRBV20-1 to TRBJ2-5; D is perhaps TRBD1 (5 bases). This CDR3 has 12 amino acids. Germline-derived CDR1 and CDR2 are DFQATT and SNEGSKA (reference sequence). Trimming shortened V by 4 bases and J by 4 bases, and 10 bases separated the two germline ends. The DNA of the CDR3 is TGCAGTGCTACCAAACAGGCAGAGACCCAGTACTTC. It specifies CSATKQAETQYF.

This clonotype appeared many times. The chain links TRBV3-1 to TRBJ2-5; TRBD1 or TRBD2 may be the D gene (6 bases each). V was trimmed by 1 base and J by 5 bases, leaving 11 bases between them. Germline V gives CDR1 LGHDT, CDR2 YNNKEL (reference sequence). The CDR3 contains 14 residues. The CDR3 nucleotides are TGTGCCAGCAGCCAAGGGGGGCTAGCGGAGACCCAGTACTTC. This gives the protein CASSQGGLAETQYF.

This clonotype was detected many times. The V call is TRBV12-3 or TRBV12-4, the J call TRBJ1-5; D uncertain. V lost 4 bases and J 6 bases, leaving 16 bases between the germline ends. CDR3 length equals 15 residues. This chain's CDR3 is CASSWARGGGQPQHF. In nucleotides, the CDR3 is TGTGCCAGCAGTTGGGCCCGAGGCGGTGGTCAGCCCCAGCATTTT.

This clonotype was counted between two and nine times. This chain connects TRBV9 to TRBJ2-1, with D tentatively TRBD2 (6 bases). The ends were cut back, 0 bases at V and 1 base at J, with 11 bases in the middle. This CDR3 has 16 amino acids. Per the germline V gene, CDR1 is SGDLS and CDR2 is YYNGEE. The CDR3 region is CASSVERGGSYNEQFF. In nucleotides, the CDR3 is TGTGCCAGCAGCGTAGAGCGTGGGGGGTCCTACAATGAGCAGTTCTTC.

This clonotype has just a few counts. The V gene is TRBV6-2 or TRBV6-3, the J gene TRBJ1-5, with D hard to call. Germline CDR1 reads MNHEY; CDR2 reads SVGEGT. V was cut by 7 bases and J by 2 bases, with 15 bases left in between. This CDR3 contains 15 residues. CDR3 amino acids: CASNVGPLRNQPQHF. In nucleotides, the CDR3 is TGTGCCAGCAACGTCGGGCCCCTTCGCAATCAGCCCCAGCATTTT.

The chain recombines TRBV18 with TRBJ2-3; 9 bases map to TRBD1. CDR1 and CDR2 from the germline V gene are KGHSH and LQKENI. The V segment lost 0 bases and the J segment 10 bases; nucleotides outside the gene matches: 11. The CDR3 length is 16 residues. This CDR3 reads CASSPPKGTGLMAQYF. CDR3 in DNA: TGTGCCAGCTCACCACCGAAAGGGACAGGGTTGATGGCGCAGTATTTT.

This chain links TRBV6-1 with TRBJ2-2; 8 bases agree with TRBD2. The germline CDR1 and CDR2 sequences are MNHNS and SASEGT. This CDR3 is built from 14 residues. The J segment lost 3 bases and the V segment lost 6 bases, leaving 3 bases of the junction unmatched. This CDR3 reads CASRAGEHTGELFF. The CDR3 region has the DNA TGTGCCAGCAGAGCGGGAGAACACACCGGGGAGCTGTTTTTT.

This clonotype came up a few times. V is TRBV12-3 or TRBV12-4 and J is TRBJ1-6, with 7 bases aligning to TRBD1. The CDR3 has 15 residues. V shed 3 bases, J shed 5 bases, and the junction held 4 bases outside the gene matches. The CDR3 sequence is CASSFSGTDNSPLHF. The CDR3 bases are TGTGCCAGCAGTTTTTCTGGGACAGATAATTCACCCCTCCACTTT.

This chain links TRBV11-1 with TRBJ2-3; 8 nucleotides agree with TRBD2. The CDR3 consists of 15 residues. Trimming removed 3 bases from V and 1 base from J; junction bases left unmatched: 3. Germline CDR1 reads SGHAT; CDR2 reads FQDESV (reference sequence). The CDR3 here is CASSFVSGGTDTQYF. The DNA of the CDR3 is TGTGCCAGCAGCTTTGTTAGCGGGGGCACAGATACGCAGTATTTT.

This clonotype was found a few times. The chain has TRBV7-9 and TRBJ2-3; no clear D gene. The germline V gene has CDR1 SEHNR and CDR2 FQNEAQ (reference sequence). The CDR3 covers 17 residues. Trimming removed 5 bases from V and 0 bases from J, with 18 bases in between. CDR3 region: CASSRTVGYTSTDTQYF. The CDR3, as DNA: TGTGCCAGCAGCCGGACGGTGGGCTACACTAGCACAGATACGCAGTATTTT.

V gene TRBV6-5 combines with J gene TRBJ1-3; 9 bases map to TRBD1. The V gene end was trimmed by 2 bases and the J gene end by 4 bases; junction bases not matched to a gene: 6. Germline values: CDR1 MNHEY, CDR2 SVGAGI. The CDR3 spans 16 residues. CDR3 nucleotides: TGTGCCAGCAGTTACCCTTCTGGGACAGGGGGAAACACCATATATTTT. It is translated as CASSYPSGTGGNTIYF.

CDR3 nucleotides: TGTGCCAGCACCACAGAGGACTGGGACTCCTACAATGAGCAGTTCTTC. Its translation is CASTTEDWDSYNEQFF. The V gene is TRBV6-2 or TRBV6-3, the J gene TRBJ2-1, with a tentative D call TRBD2 (5 bases). This CDR3 is built from 16 residues. V was trimmed by 7 bases and J by 0 bases, leaving 16 bases between them. Germline V gives CDR1 MNHEY, CDR2 SVGEGT.

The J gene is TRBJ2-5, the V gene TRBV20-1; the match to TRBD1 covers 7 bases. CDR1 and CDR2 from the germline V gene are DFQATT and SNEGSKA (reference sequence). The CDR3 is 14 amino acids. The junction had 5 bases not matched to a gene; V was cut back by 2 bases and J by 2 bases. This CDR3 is CSARQRDRQETQYF. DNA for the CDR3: TGCAGTGCTAGACAACGGGACAGACAAGAGACCCAGTACTTC.

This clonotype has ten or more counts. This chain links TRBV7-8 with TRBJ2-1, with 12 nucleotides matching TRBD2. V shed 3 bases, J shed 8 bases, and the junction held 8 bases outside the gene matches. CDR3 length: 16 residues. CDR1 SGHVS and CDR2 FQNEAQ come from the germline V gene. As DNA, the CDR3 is TGTGCCAGCAGCTTTCTAGCGGGAGGGCCCTCGGATGAGCAGTTCTTC. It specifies CASSFLAGGPSDEQFF.

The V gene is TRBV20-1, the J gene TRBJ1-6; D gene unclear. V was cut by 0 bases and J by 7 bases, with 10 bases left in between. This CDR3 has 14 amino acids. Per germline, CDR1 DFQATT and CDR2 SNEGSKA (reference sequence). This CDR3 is CSARDFRDNSPLHF. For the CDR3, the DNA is TGCAGTGCTAGAGATTTTCGCGACAATTCACCCCTCCACTTT.

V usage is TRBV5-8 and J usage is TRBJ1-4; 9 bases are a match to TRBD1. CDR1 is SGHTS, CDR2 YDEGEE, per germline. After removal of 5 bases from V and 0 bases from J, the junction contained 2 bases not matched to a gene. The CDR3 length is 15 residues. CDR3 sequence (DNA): TGTGCCAGCAGTAGGACAGGGGCAACTAATGAAAAACTGTTTTTT. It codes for CASSRTGATNEKLFF.

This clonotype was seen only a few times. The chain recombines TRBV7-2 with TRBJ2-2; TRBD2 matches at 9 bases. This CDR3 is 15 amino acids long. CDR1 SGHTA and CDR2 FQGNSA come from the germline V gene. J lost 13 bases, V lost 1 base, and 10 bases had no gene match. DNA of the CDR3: TGTGCCAGCAGCTTAGAAGGCGGGAGGGCCGTTGGGCTGTTTTTT. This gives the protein CASSLEGGRAVGLFF.

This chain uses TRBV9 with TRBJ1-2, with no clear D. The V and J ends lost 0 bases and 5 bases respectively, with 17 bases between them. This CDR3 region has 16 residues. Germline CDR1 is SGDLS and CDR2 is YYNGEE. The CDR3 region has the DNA TGTGCCAGCAGCGTAGAGGGAAGGCAGTACCCTTATGGCTACACCTTC. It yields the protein CASSVEGRQYPYGYTF.

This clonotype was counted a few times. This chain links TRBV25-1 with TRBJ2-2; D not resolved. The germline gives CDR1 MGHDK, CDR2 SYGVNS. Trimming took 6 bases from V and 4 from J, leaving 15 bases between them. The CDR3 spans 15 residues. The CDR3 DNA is TGTGCCAGCAGCGAAGGGAAACCGGGCACCGGGGAGCTGTTTTTT. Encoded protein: CASSEGKPGTGELFF.

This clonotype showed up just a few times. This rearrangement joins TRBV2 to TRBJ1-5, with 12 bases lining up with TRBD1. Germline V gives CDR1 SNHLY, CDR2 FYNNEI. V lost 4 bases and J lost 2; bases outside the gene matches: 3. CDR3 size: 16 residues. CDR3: CASSVGTGGGNQPQHF. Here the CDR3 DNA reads TGTGCCAGCAGTGTTGGGACAGGGGGCGGCAATCAGCCCCAGCATTTT.

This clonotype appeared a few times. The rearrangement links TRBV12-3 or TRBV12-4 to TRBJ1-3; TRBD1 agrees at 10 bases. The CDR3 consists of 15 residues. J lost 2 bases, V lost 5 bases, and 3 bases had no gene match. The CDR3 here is CASSMTGGPGNTIYF. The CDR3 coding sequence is TGTGCCAGCAGTATGACAGGGGGCCCTGGAAACACCATATATTTT.

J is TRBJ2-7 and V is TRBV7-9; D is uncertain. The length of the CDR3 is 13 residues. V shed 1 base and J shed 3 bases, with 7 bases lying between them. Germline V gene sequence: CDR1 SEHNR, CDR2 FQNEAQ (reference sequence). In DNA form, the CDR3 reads TGTGCCAGCAGCTTAGGTCAGATCTACGAGCAGTACTTC. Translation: CASSLGQIYEQYF.

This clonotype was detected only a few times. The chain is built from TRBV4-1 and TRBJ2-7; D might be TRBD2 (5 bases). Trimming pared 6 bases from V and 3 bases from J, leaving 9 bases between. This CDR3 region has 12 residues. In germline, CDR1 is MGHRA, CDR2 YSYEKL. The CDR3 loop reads CASREENYEQYF. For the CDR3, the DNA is TGCGCCAGCAGGGAGGAAAACTACGAGCAGTACTTC.

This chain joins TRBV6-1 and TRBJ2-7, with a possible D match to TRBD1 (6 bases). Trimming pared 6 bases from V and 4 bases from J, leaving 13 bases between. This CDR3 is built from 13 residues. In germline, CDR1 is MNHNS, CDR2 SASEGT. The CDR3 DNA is TGTGCCAGCAGGAGACAACAGGGTTACGAGCAGTACTTC. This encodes CASRRQQGYEQYF.